This T cell receptor beta chain emerged from a study of vaccination and CD4 T cells after COVID-19. Comment on this clonotype: Its specificity is unknown.

With the Oncomine TCR Beta short-read assay, DNA from cultured CD4+ T cells was sequenced. TCRdb fed the PCR reads into MiXCR, producing one record per CDR3 protein. This repertoire shows roughly 15,000 distinct CDR3 sequences, around 48% found once; its top ten account for 10% to 15%. The CDR3 contains 16 residues. Trimming removed 2 bases from V and 4 bases from J; junction bases left unmatched: 6. CDR1 and CDR2 from the germline V gene are MNHEY and SVGAGI. Stated time point: late sampling 161 to 241 days after vaccination in a few convalescent patients. Indicated treatment: roughly ten-day PBMC culture with coronavirus spike peptide pools or control peptides (ViraFEST assay).

The TCR sequence derives from a human donor who had recovered from COVID-19. The chain combines TRBV6-5 with TRBJ1-2; TRBD1 matches at 11 bases. Sequences were derived from CD4+ T cells from blood, cultured in vitro, sampled about 7 months after SARS-CoV-2 vaccination. This CDR3 reads CASSYVRTGGGYGYTF. The CDR3 DNA reads as TGTGCCAGCAGTTACGTAAGGACAGGGGGCGGCTATGGCTACACCTTC.